This T cell receptor (beta chain) was profiled in a study of cytomegalovirus exposure and HLA in healthy donors. Findings of the study overall: As immune exposure information, only CMV serostatus was available. Later analysis suggested links between common viral pathogens and several top significant clusters. The authors listed roughly 150 TCR beta chains as cytomegalovirus-associated. Later analysis placed DRB1 highest and HLA-C lowest in TCR association rates, which differed by HLA locus.

The CDR3 loop spans 13 amino acids. Trimming removed 7 bases from V and 7 bases from J; junction bases left unmatched: 7. Germline CDR1 LNHDA, CDR2 SQIVND (reference sequence). The primer mix had 60 Vbeta and 13 Jbeta primers. Method: immunoSEQ multiplex PCR; TCRdb's copy keeps in-frame clones and lacks some. The data contain around 120,000 clones, 80% to 85% of them seen just once; the ten biggest clones take up approximately 1%. This clone was seen a single time. Its antigen is as yet unknown. This clonotype was sampled from a human donor in good health. Sequencing was carried out using PBMCs. The chain is built from TRBV19 and TRBJ1-5, with 7 positions matching TRBD1. For the CDR3, the DNA is TGTGCCAGTACCAGACAGGGTTACCAGCCCCAGCATTTT. This sequence encodes CASTRQGYQPQHF. Looking up the rest from reference TRBV19 and TRBJ1-5 gives the full variable domain: DGGITQSPKYLFRKEGQNVTLSCEQNLNHDAMYWYRQDPGQGLRLIYYSQIVNDFQKGDIAEGYSVSREKKESFPLTVTSAQKNPTAFYLCASTRQGYQPQHFGDGTRLSIL.